This T cell receptor (beta chain) was identified during a study of identical twins. This clonotype was recorded a few times. Since no conserved phenylalanine or tryptophan closes the CDR3, a read error is the likely cause. TCRdb ran MiXCR on the 5' RACE reads and lists one entry per CDR3 protein. The table includes roughly 350,000 distinct CDR3 sequences, 12% detected once. This CDR3 is 14 amino acids long. CDR1 is MNHEY and CDR2 is SMNVEV in the germline V gene (reference sequence). V lost 3 bases, J lost 6 bases, and 14 bases lay in between. The same data also went into a second study, on yellow fever vaccine responses in identical twins.

The chain employs TRBV27 and TRBJ1-1; maybe TRBD1 (5 bases). Sequencing was carried out using CD8+ T cells sorted from blood. The receptor was derived from a woman aged 18 to 35 in good health. CDR3 nucleotide sequence: TGTGCCAGCAGTTTTCCAGGGAGGGAGGCTGAAGCTTTCCTT. Translating it yields CASSFPGREAEAFL.